Here is one T cell receptor (beta chain) with its context. Its antigen is currently unknown. This sample stems from a study of T cell responses to AZD1222 COVID-19 vaccine. Study context: Timing groups of about 4 and about 12 weeks for second doses were pooled.

Clones were read by immunoSEQ multiplex PCR, and TCRdb kept only the in-frame ones, dropping some. The sample comprises tens of thousands of clones, about nine tenths of which are singletons, and around 24% rests with the top ten. Notes on the study in general: Targeting of unmutated variant regions was reportedly seen in nearly half of spike-specific TCRs. It was only after the peak T cell response that any repertoires were sampled.

Germline CDR1 SNHLY, CDR2 FYNNEI. After removal of 11 bases from V and 1 base from J, the junction contained 3 bases not matched to a gene. The CDR3 length is 12 residues. The TCR was taken from an adult in good health. This chain connects TRBV2 to TRBJ1-1; 8 nucleotides line up with TRBD1. Sample: peripheral blood, taken on day 0 of AZD1222 vaccination. The CDR3 DNA follows: TGTGCCGGGGGGACAGGGAACACTGAAGCTTTCTTT. Protein sequence: CAGGTGNTEAFF.